These 24 T cell receptor beta chains were sequenced from one sample in a study of blood T cell repertoires in COVID-19. Repertoires were generated with immunoSEQ multiplex PCR, while TCRdb's copy carries only in-frame clones and drops some. The data hold roughly 170,000 clones, with over 70% observed a single time. Specimen: PBMCs or T cells enriched from blood (not recorded which). These receptors were collected from a woman aged 35 to 49 with acute COVID-19.

This clone was found a few times. The V gene is TRBV7-9, the J gene TRBJ1-2; D perhaps matches TRBD1 (5 bases). The CDR3 is 15 amino acids. The V end was cut by 4 bases, the J end by 7 bases, with 19 bases between. Germline V gives CDR1 SEHNR, CDR2 FQNEAQ (reference sequence). The CDR3 spells CASSSFVGRASGYTF. CDR3 sequence (DNA): TGTGCCAGCAGCTCCTTCGTGGGCAGGGCGAGTGGCTACACCTTC. Variable domain in full (rest from reference TRBV7-9 and TRBJ1-2): DTGVSQNPRHKITKRGQNVTFRCDPISEHNRLYWYRQTLGQGPEFLTYFQNEAQLEKSRLLSDRFSAERPKGSFSTLEIQRTEQGDSAMYLCASSSFVGRASGYTFGSGTRLTVV.

The chain couples TRBV25-1 to TRBJ1-1; 8 nucleotides match TRBD1. The germline V gene encodes CDR1 MGHDK and CDR2 SYGVNS. There are 16 residues in the CDR3. V shed 6 bases, J shed 1 base, and the junction held 10 bases outside the gene matches. Written as DNA, the CDR3 is TGTGCCAGCAGGGGATCGGACAGGGCTCCGAACACTGAAGCTTTCTTT. Translating it yields CASRGSDRAPNTEAFF.

The chain is built from TRBV6-5 and TRBJ2-1, with 9 bases identical to TRBD2. CDR1 is MNHEY, CDR2 SVGAGI, per germline. With V trimmed by 5 bases and J by 8 bases, 7 bases remained unmatched. The CDR3 is 14 amino acids. Here the CDR3 DNA reads TGTGCCAGCAGTCCTGGACTAGCGAACGATGAGCAGTTCTTC. Its translation: CASSPGLANDEQFF.

The chain joins TRBV5-8 to TRBJ2-1; possibly TRBD2 for D (6 bases). Per the germline V gene, CDR1 is SGHTS and CDR2 is YDEGEE. Trimming took 4 bases from V and 0 from J, leaving 17 bases between them. The CDR3 loop spans 17 amino acids. This chain's CDR3 is CASSLLGRTISYNEQFF. CDR3 DNA: TGTGCCAGCAGCCTTCTGGGACGGACTATCTCCTACAATGAGCAGTTCTTC.

The sample holds one count of this clone. The rearrangement joins TRBV10-1 to TRBJ2-1; 11 nucleotides agree with TRBD2. CDR3 length: 14 amino acids. Germline V gene data show CDR1 as WNHNN and CDR2 as SYGVQD (reference sequence). Unmatched junction bases numbered 6, after V lost 5 bases and J lost 9 bases. The chain's CDR3 is CASSLAGGGGEQFF. In DNA form, the CDR3 reads TGCGCCAGCAGTCTAGCGGGAGGCGGCGGTGAGCAGTTCTTC.

The chain links TRBV5-6 to TRBJ1-2; D gene unclear. CDR3 length equals 14 residues. In germline, CDR1 is SGHDT, CDR2 YYEEEE. Trimming removed 4 bases at V and 8 bases at J, with 18 bases between. In nucleotides, the CDR3 is TGTGCCAGCAGCGGAGGTCTCTCCTCAGGAGGCTACACCTTC. Protein: CASSGGLSSGGYTF.

V usage is TRBV6-5 and J usage is TRBJ2-1, with TRBD2 identical over 11 bases. The germline CDR1 and CDR2 sequences are MNHEY and SVGAGI. The CDR3 is 15 amino acids. Trimming at V came to 2 bases and at J to 8 bases, leaving 5 bases not matched to a gene. The CDR3 coding sequence is TGTGCCAGCAGTTACATGGCTAGCGGGAGGTATGAGCAGTTCTTC. Residues: CASSYMASGRYEQFF.

This clone was seen a few times. The J gene is TRBJ2-1, the V gene TRBV6-5; 9 bases match TRBD2. Looked up from germline, CDR1 is MNHEY and CDR2 is SVGAGI. V was pared by 8 bases and J by 12 bases, with 17 bases of the junction left unmatched. The CDR3 has 15 residues. Here the CDR3 reads CASATTSGPERGQFF. DNA of the CDR3: TGTGCCAGCGCTACGACTAGCGGTCCCGAGAGGGGGCAGTTCTTC.

This clone was found once. The chain is built from TRBV15 and TRBJ2-7; no clear D gene. The CDR3 is 18 residues long. CDR1 is LNHNV and CDR2 is YYDKDF in the germline V gene (reference sequence). V was trimmed by 0 bases and J by 0 bases, leaving 18 bases between them. CDR3 in DNA: TGTGCCACCAGCAGAGAGCTCTCCCTCGGGTTGAGCTCCTACGAGCAGTACTTC. It yields the protein CATSRELSLGLSSYEQYF.

V and J are TRBV7-2 and TRBJ2-5; possibly TRBD2 for D (5 bases). The CDR3 is 13 residues long. Looked up from germline, CDR1 is SGHTA and CDR2 is FQGNSA. The V end was cut by 0 bases, the J end by 5 bases, with 7 bases between. For the CDR3, the DNA is TGTGCCAGCAGCTTAGCGAGAGGGGAGACCCAGTACTTC. This sequence encodes CASSLARGETQYF.

The chain carries TRBV6-5 and TRBJ1-1; TRBD1 agrees at 8 bases. CDR3 length: 13 residues. The germline CDR1 and CDR2 sequences are MNHEY and SVGAGI. V trimming: 6 bases; J trimming: 5 bases; junction bases outside the gene matches: 5. The CDR3 DNA sequence: TGTGCCAGCAGGGCGACAGGGGTGACTGAAGCTTTCTTT. This encodes CASRATGVTEAFF.

The sample holds a few counts of this clone. One end of the junction varies from germline; a read error may be responsible. The chain recombines TRBV7-9 with TRBJ2-1; TRBD2 matches at 9 bases. CDR1 SEHNR and CDR2 FQNEAQ come from the germline V gene (reference sequence). The CDR3 consists of 11 residues. The chain's CDR3 is CASSFSGSLLF. The CDR3 region has the DNA TGTGCCAGCAGTTTTAGCGGGAGTCTCCTCTTC.

This rearrangement joins TRBV6-2 or TRBV6-3 to TRBJ2-1, with TRBD2 as a possible D gene (6 bases). Trimming pared 5 bases from V and 7 bases from J, leaving 21 bases between. This CDR3 has 16 amino acids. Germline loops: CDR1 MNHEY, CDR2 SVGEGT. For the CDR3, the DNA is TGTGCCAGCAGTCATTCCGGGGGTGCTTCGTGGAATGAGCAGTTCTTC. It codes for CASSHSGGASWNEQFF.

V is TRBV19 and J is TRBJ2-5, with 10 positions matching TRBD2. Germline CDR1 and CDR2: LNHDA and SQIVND (reference sequence). The CDR3 is made up of 15 amino acids. The trim removed 5 bases at V and 5 bases at J, leaving 8 bases unmatched. CDR3 residues: CASSASGSVGETQYF. CDR3 in DNA: TGTGCCAGTAGTGCTAGCGGGAGTGTGGGGGAGACCCAGTACTTC.

The J gene is TRBJ2-1, the V gene TRBV11-3; a possible D gene is TRBD2 (5 bases). V lost 3 bases, J lost 9 bases, and 18 bases lay in between. The germline gives CDR1 SGHNT, CDR2 YENEEA. This CDR3 has 15 residues. This chain's CDR3 is CASSFGGPKPGEQFF. CDR3 DNA: TGTGCCAGCAGCTTCGGCGGGCCAAAACCGGGTGAGCAGTTCTTC. The whole variable domain, remainder taken from reference TRBV11-3 and TRBJ2-1, is EAGVVQSPRYKIIEKKQPVAFWCNPISGHNTLYWYLQNLGQGPELLIRYENEEAVDDSQLPKDRFSAERLKGVDSTLKIQPAELGDSAVYLCASSFGGPKPGEQFFGPGTRLTVL.

The rearrangement uses TRBV4-1 and TRBJ2-3; TRBD1 matches 8 bases. The germline gives CDR1 MGHRA, CDR2 YSYEKL. The CDR3 is made up of 14 amino acids. Germline trimming cut 5 bases from V and 6 bases from J; bases unmatched to any gene: 7. The DNA of the CDR3 is TGCGCCAGCAGCTATCAGGGGGCGCTGGATACGCAGTATTTT. It is translated as CASSYQGALDTQYF.

The rearrangement uses TRBV20-1 and TRBJ2-1; possibly TRBD1 for D (6 bases). Germline CDR1 is DFQATT and CDR2 is SNEGSKA (reference sequence). The V gene lost 4 bases and the J gene lost 10 bases, with 8 bases spanning the gap. This CDR3 spans 10 amino acids. DNA for the CDR3: TGCAGTGCTACCAGGGGCGAGCAGTTCTTC. Translated, it gives CSATRGEQFF.

The chain is built from TRBV19 and TRBJ1-4; possibly TRBD1 for D (6 bases). From germline, CDR1 is LNHDA and CDR2 SQIVND (reference sequence). CDR3 length: 15 amino acids. V lost 2 bases and J lost 3, with 10 bases in between. CDR3 sequence reads: CASSIRGGPNEKLFF. CDR3 nucleotide sequence: TGTGCCAGTAGTATAAGGGGGGGCCCTAATGAAAAACTGTTTTTT.

The chain employs TRBV7-9 and TRBJ1-1; possible D gene TRBD1, 5 bases. Germline V gene data show CDR1 as SEHNR and CDR2 as FQNEAQ (reference sequence). Trimming shortened V by 6 bases and J by 6 bases, and 11 bases separated the two germline ends. This CDR3 spans 12 amino acids. CDR3 amino acids: CASSPTGPEAFF. The CDR3, as DNA: TGTGCCAGCAGTCCCACAGGACCTGAAGCTTTCTTT.

This clone was recorded a few times. One end of the junction does not line up with germline, which may come from a read error. The chain uses TRBV7-9 and TRBJ1-5, with a possible D match to TRBD1 (6 bases). Germline assignment: CDR1 SEHNR and CDR2 FQNEAQ (reference sequence). CDR3 length: 16 residues. The CDR3 region is CASSSEETGSHQPQHF. The CDR3 DNA sequence: TGTGCCAGCAGCTCCGAAGAGACAGGTAGCCATCAGCCCCAGCATTTT. The full variable domain, with the rest looked up from reference TRBV7-9 and TRBJ1-5, is DTGVSQNPRHKITKRGQNVTFRCDPISEHNRLYWYRQTLGQGPEFLTYFQNEAQLEKSRLLSDRFSAERPKGSFSTLEIQRTEQGDSAMYLCASSSEETGSHQPQHFGDGTRLSIL.

The V gene is TRBV4-1, the J gene TRBJ2-3; 9 positions agree with TRBD2. CDR1 MGHRA and CDR2 YSYEKL come from the germline V gene. J lost 3 bases, V lost 1 base, and 2 bases had no gene match. The CDR3 is 15 amino acids. The CDR3 DNA is TGCGCCAGCAGCCAAGTAGCGGGAGAAACAGATACGCAGTATTTT. This encodes CASSQVAGETDTQYF.

The gene calls are TRBV5-1 and TRBJ1-1; perhaps TRBD1 as D (6 bases). The CDR3 runs 14 residues. Trimming removed 3 bases from V and 8 bases from J, with 17 bases in between. Germline V gene data show CDR1 as SGHRS and CDR2 as YFSETQ. CDR3 sequence (DNA): TGCGCCAGCAGCTGGGCAGGGGTTATAGGGGAAGCTTTCTTT. As protein: CASSWAGVIGEAFF.

This clone was counted only a few times. This chain links TRBV6-1 with TRBJ1-1; D is possibly TRBD1 (5 bases). Germline V gene data show CDR1 as MNHNS and CDR2 as SASEGT. Trimming took off 1 base at V and 4 bases at J, with 7 bases between the two ends. This CDR3 is built from 13 residues. The CDR3 reads CASSEGQFTEAFF. The DNA of the CDR3 is TGTGCCAGCAGTGAAGGACAGTTCACTGAAGCTTTCTTT.

The rearrangement joins TRBV4-1 to TRBJ2-5; 8 bases fit TRBD2. The V and J ends lost 5 bases and 2 bases, in that order; junction bases with no gene match: 7. This CDR3 comprises 15 residues. From germline, CDR1 is MGHRA and CDR2 YSYEKL. The CDR3 DNA is TGCGCCAGCAGCGGACGGTCTAGCGGGCAAGAGACCCAGTACTTC. Its protein product is CASSGRSSGQETQYF.